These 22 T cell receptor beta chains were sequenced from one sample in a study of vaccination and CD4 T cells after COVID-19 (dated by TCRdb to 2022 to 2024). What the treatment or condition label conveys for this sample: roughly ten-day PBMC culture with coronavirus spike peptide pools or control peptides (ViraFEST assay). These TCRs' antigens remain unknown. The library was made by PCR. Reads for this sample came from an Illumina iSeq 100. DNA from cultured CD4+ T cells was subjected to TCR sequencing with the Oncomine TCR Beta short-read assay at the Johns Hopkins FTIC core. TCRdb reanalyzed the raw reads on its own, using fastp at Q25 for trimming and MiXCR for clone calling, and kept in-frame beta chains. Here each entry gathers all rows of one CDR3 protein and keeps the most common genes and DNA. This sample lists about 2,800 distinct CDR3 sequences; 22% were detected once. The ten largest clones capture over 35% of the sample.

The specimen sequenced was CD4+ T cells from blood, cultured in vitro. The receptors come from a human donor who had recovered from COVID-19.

CDR3: CASSLMGVNTGELFF. The CDR3 region has the DNA TGCGCCAGCAGCTTGATGGGAGTAAACACCGGGGAGCTGTTTTTT. V and J are TRBV5-1 and TRBJ2-2, with a weak D call TRBD2 (5 bases). Germline CDR1 and CDR2: SGHRS and YFSETQ. The length of the CDR3 is 15 residues. With 1 base removed from V and 2 bases from J, the gap between germline ends came to 9 bases.

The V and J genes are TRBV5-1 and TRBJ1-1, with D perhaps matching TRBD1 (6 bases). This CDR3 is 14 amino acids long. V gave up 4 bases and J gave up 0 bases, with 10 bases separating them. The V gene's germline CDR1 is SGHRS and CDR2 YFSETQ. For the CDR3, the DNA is TGCGCCAGCAGCACCACAGGGATGAACACTGAAGCTTTCTTT. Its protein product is CASSTTGMNTEAFF.

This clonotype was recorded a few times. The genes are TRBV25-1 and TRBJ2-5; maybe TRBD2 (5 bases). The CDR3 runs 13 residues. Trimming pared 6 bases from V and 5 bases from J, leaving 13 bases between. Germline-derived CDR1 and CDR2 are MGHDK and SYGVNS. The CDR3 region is CASSRRSGETQYF. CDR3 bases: TGTGCCAGCAGCCGGAGATCGGGGGAGACCCAGTACTTC.

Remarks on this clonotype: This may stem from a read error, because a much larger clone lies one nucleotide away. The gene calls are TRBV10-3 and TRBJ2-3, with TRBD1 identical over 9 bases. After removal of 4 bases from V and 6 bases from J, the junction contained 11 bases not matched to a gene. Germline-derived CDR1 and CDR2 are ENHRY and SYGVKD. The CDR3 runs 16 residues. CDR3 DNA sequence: TGTGCCATCAGTGCGACCCGGACAGGGGTTCGGGATACGCAGTATTTT. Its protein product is CAISATRTGVRDTQYF.

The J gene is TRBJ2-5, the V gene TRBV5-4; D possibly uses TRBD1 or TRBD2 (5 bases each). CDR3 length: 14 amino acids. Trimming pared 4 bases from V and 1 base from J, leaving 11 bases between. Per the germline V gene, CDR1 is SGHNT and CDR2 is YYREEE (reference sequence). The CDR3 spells CASSHGTAQETQYF. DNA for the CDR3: TGTGCCAGCAGCCACGGGACGGCCCAAGAGACCCAGTACTTC.

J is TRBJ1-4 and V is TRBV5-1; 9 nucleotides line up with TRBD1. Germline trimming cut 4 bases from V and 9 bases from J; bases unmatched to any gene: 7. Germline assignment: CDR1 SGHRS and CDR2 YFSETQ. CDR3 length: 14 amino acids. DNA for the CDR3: TGCGCCAGCAGCGAGGGACAGGGCTGGAAAAAACTGTTTTTT. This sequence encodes CASSEGQGWKKLFF.

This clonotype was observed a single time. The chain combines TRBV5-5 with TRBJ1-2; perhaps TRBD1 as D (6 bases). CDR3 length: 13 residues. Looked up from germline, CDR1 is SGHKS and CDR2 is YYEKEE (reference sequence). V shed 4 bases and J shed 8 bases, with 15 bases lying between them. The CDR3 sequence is CASSQDSGWGYTF. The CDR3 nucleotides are TGTGCCAGCAGCCAGGACAGTGGCTGGGGCTACACCTTC.

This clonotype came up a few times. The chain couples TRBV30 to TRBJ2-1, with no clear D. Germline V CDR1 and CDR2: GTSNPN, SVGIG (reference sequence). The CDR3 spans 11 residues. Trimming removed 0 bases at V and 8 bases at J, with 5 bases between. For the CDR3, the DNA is TGTGCCTGGAGTGTATTGGATGAGCAGTTCTTC. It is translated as CAWSVLDEQFF.

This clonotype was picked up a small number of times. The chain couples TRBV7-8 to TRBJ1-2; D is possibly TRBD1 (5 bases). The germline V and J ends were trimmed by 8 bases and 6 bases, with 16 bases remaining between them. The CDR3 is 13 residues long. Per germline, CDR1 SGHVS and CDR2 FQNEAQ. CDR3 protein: CASSAWGGDGYTF. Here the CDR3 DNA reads TGTGCCAGCTCCGCTTGGGGGGGGGATGGCTACACCTTC.

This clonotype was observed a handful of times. The chain's CDR3 is CASSVGQGMSGYTF. The CDR3 DNA reads as TGTGCCAGCAGCGTAGGACAGGGGATGAGTGGCTACACCTTC. This chain uses TRBV9 with TRBJ1-2; 8 nucleotides agree with TRBD1. Germline CDR1 reads SGDLS; CDR2 reads YYNGEE. V was pared by 0 bases and J by 7 bases, with 5 bases of the junction left unmatched. This CDR3 is 14 amino acids long.

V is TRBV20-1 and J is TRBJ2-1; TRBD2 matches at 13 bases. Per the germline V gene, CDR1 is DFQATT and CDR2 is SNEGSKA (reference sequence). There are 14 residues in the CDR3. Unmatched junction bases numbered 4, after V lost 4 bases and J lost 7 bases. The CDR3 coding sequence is TGCAGTGCTAACCCGACTAGCGGGGGGAATGAGCAGTTCTTC. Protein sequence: CSANPTSGGNEQFF.

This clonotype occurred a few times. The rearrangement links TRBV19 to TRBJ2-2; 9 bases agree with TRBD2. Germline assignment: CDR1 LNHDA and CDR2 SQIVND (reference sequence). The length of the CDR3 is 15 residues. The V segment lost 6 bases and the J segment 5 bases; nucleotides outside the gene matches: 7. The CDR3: CASSSGLASTGELFF. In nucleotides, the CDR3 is TGTGCCAGTAGCTCGGGACTAGCATCGACCGGGGAGCTGTTTTTT.

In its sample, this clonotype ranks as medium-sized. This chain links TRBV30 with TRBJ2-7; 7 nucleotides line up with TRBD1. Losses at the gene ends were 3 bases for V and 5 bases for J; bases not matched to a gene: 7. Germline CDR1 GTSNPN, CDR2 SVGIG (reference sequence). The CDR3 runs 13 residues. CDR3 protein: CAWRTGLNHEQYF. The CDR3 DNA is TGTGCCTGGAGGACAGGGTTAAACCACGAGCAGTACTTC.

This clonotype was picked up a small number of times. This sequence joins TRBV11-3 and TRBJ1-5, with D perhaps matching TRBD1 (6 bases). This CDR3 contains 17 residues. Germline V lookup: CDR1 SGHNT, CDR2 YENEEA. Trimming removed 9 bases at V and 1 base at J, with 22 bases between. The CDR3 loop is CARPLWGGRGSNQPQHF. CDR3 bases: TGTGCCAGGCCCTTGTGGGGGGGGCGGGGAAGCAATCAGCCCCAGCATTTT. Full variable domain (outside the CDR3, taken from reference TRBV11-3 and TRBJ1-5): EAGVVQSPRYKIIEKKQPVAFWCNPISGHNTLYWYLQNLGQGPELLIRYENEEAVDDSQLPKDRFSAERLKGVDSTLKIQPAELGDSAVYLCARPLWGGRGSNQPQHFGDGTRLSIL.

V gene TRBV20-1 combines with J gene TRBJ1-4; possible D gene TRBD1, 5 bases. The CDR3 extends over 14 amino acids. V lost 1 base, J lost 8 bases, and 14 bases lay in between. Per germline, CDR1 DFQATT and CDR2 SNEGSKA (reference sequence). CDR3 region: CSARGVGGAEKLFF. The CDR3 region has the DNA TGCAGTGCTAGAGGGGTTGGGGGTGCAGAAAAACTGTTTTTT.

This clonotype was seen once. As DNA, the CDR3 is TGTGCCAGCTCACCAGACAGCTACGAGCAGTACTTC. Residues: CASSPDSYEQYF. The chain is built from TRBV18 and TRBJ2-7, with a possible D match to TRBD1 (5 bases). Trimming shortened V by 2 bases and J by 3 bases, and 5 bases separated the two germline ends. The CDR3 has 12 amino acids. CDR1 is KGHSH and CDR2 is LQKENI in the germline V gene.

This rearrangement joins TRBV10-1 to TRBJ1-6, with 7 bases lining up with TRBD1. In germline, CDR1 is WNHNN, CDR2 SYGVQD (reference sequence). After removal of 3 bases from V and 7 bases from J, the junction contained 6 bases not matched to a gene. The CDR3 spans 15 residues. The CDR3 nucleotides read TGCGCCAGCAGTGACCCGGGACAGATCAATTCACCCCTCCACTTT. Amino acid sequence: CASSDPGQINSPLHF.

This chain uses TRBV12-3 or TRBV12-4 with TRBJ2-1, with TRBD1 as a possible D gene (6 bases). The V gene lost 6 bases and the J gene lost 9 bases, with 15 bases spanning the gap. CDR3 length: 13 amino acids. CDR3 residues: CASSPLLGGEQFF. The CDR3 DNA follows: TGTGCCAGCAGCCCTCTACTAGGGGGTGAGCAGTTCTTC.

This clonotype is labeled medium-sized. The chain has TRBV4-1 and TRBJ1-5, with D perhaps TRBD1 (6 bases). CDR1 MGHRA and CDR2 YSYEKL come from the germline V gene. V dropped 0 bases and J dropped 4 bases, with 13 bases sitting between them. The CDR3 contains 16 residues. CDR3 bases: TGCGCCAGCAGCCAAGAAAGAGAACAGGGAAATCAGCCCCAGCATTTT. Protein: CASSQEREQGNQPQHF.

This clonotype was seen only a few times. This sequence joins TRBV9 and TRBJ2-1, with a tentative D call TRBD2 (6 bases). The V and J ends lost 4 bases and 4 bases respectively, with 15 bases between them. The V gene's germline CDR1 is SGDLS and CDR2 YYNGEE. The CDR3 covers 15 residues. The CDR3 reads CASSPEGLKYNEQFF. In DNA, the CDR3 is TGTGCCAGCAGCCCGGAGGGGTTGAAGTACAATGAGCAGTTCTTC.

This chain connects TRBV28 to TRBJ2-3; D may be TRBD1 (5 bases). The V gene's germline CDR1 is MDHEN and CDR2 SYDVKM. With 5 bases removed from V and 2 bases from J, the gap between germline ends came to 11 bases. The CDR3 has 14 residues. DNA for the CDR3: TGTGCCAGCAGTCCTCAAGGGGCCACAGATACGCAGTATTTT. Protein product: CASSPQGATDTQYF. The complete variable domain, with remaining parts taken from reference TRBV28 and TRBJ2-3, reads DVKVTQSSRYLVKRTGEKVFLECVQDMDHENMFWYRQDPGLGLRLIYFSYDVKMKEKGDIPEGYSVSREKKERFSLILESASTNQTSMYLCASSPQGATDTQYFGPGTRLTVL.

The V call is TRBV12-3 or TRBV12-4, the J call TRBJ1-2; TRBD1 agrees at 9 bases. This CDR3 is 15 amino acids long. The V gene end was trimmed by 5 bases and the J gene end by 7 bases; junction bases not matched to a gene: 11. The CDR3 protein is CASSLSFTGGFGYTF. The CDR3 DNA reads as TGTGCCAGCAGTCTGTCTTTCACAGGGGGCTTTGGCTACACCTTC.